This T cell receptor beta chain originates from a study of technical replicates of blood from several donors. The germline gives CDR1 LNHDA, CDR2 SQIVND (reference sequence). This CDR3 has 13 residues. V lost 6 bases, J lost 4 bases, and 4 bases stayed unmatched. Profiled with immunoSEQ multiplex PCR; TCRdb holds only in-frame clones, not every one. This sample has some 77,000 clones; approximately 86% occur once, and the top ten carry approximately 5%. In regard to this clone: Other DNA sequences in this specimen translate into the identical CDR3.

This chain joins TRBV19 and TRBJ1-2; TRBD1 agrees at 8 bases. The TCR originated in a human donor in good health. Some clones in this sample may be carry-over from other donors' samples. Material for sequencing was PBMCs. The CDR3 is CASSRQGTYGYTF. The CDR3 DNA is TGTGCCAGTAGCAGACAGGGGACCTATGGCTACACCTTC.